These 19 T cell receptor beta chains were all obtained from the same sample, sequenced in a study of blood T cell repertoires in COVID-19. Sequenced by immunoSEQ multiplex PCR; TCRdb stores in-frame clones only, minus some. The table records a few hundred thousand clones, around 90% of them present only once. The sample was peripheral blood. The receptors were gathered from a woman aged 25 to 39 with COVID-19, enrolled during active disease.

The chain is built from TRBV12-5 and TRBJ2-5; 9 bases align to TRBD1. J lost 4 bases, V lost 1 base, and 4 bases had no gene match. Germline V gene data show CDR1 as LGHNT and CDR2 as FRNRAP. The CDR3 is 15 amino acids. CDR3: CASGLAGQGTETQYF. The CDR3 DNA reads TGTGCTAGTGGTTTGGCGGGACAGGGTACAGAGACCCAGTACTTC.

This chain uses TRBV7-2 with TRBJ2-1; TRBD2 agrees at 8 bases. After removal of 5 bases from V and 11 bases from J, the junction contained 17 bases not matched to a gene. CDR3 length: 16 residues. The V gene's germline CDR1 is SGHTA and CDR2 FQGNSA. CDR3 nucleotide sequence: TGTGCCAGCAGCATCCTTGGACGGGTTACTAGCGGAAAGCAGTTCTTC. This translates into CASSILGRVTSGKQFF.

The chain joins TRBV30 to TRBJ2-7, with D unresolved. CDR1 GTSNPN and CDR2 SVGIG come from the germline V gene (reference sequence). The CDR3 is 13 amino acids. Trimming stripped 1 base from V and 7 bases from J, with 14 bases between. CDR3 in DNA: TGTGCCTGGAGTGGGCCGGCAGGTAGGGAGCAGTACTTC. This gives the protein CAWSGPAGREQYF.

This chain uses TRBV30 with TRBJ2-1; no definite D call. There are 12 residues in the CDR3. V lost 4 bases and J lost 6, with 10 bases in between. From germline, CDR1 is GTSNPN and CDR2 SVGIG (reference sequence). The CDR3: CAWTHLLNEQFF. Here the CDR3 DNA reads TGTGCCTGGACCCACCTACTCAATGAGCAGTTCTTC.

This chain connects TRBV10-3 to TRBJ1-1; the match to TRBD1 covers 9 bases. Germline V CDR1 and CDR2: ENHRY, SYGVKD. The CDR3 length is 13 residues. V was pared by 7 bases and J by 4 bases, with 4 bases of the junction left unmatched. CDR3 sequence: CAIKTTGGTEAFF. The CDR3 DNA is TGTGCCATCAAGACGACAGGGGGCACTGAAGCTTTCTTT.

This sequence joins TRBV5-1 and TRBJ2-5, with D possibly being TRBD1 (5 bases). Trimming took 0 bases from V and 2 from J, leaving 14 bases between them. Germline CDR1 and CDR2: SGHRS and YFSETQ. The CDR3 length is 16 residues. The CDR3 reads CASSLEGGQKQETQYF. CDR3 coding DNA: TGCGCCAGCAGCTTGGAGGGCGGACAAAAACAAGAGACCCAGTACTTC.

This chain uses TRBV7-8 with TRBJ1-6, with 8 positions matching TRBD1. CDR3 length equals 15 residues. Trimming at V came to 5 bases and at J to 7 bases, leaving 7 bases not matched to a gene. Germline values: CDR1 SGHVS, CDR2 FQNEAQ. Here the CDR3 reads CASSRLTGVNSPLHF. The CDR3 nucleotides are TGTGCCAGCAGCCGACTGACAGGGGTAAATTCACCCCTCCACTTT.

J is TRBJ1-1 and V is TRBV5-1; weak D call: TRBD1 (5 bases). From germline, CDR1 is SGHRS and CDR2 YFSETQ. Trimming took 0 bases from V and 1 from J, leaving 13 bases between them. The CDR3 has 16 amino acids. This chain's CDR3 is CASSLAEAGENTEAFF. In DNA, the CDR3 is TGCGCCAGCAGCTTGGCGGAAGCGGGGGAGAACACTGAAGCTTTCTTT.

The CDR3 DNA is TGTGCCAGCAGTGCGACTAGCGGCTCCACAGATACGCAGTATTTT. Translating gives CASSATSGSTDTQYF. The chain recombines TRBV6-2 or TRBV6-3 with TRBJ2-3; 9 bases align to TRBD2. V dropped 5 bases and J dropped 2; count of bases not matched to a gene: 5. Germline-derived CDR1 and CDR2 are MNHEY and SVGEGT. The CDR3 contains 15 residues.

V and J are TRBV4-3 and TRBJ1-5; TRBD1 might be the D (5 bases). Between the trimmed V and J ends, which lost 0 bases and 5 bases, there was a span of 20 bases. Germline CDR1 reads LGHNA; CDR2 reads YSLEER. The CDR3 consists of 18 residues. The CDR3 sequence is CASSQDGGAGPTDQPQHF. CDR3 sequence (DNA): TGCGCCAGCAGCCAAGATGGGGGAGCGGGACCGACCGATCAGCCCCAGCATTTT.

The chain uses TRBV6-4 and TRBJ1-1, with 8 bases identical to TRBD1. J gave up 6 bases and V 0 bases, and 3 bases lay outside the gene matches. This CDR3 is built from 14 residues. Germline V lookup: CDR1 MRHNA, CDR2 SNTAGT. The CDR3, as DNA: TGTGCCAGCAGTGACTCTACAGGGGGATCTGAAGCTTTCTTT. Amino acids: CASSDSTGGSEAFF.

The J gene is TRBJ1-5, the V gene TRBV18; 7 nucleotides align to TRBD1. J gave up 7 bases and V 4 bases, and 7 bases lay outside the gene matches. From germline, CDR1 is KGHSH and CDR2 LQKENI. The CDR3 contains 14 residues. The CDR3: CASSLGQSYQPQHF. CDR3 nucleotide sequence: TGTGCCAGCTCACTGGGACAGTCTTACCAGCCCCAGCATTTT.

To note about this clone: Other DNA sequences in this sample translate to the same CDR3. The chain has TRBV11-2 and TRBJ2-7; tentatively, D is TRBD2 (6 bases). Germline V gene lookup returns CDR1 SGHAT and CDR2 FQNNGV. The CDR3 covers 15 residues. Trimming stripped 3 bases from V and 0 bases from J, with 12 bases between. This CDR3 is CASSLEGRGSYEQYF. The CDR3 DNA sequence: TGTGCCAGCAGCTTGGAGGGCCGAGGCTCCTACGAGCAGTACTTC.

The chain joins TRBV27 to TRBJ2-2; 9 bases agree with TRBD1. This CDR3 contains 15 residues. CDR1 is MNHEY and CDR2 is SMNVEV in the germline V gene (reference sequence). V lost 4 bases, J lost 4 bases, and 4 bases stayed unmatched. CDR3 bases: TGTGCCAGCAGTTCACAGGGGGCGGGCACCGGGGAGCTGTTTTTT. This translates into CASSSQGAGTGELFF.

For the CDR3, the DNA is TGCAGTGCTAGTGGACACGAATATCAGCCCCAGCATTTT. Protein: CSASGHEYQPQHF. The chain combines TRBV20-1 with TRBJ1-5; weak D call: TRBD1 (5 bases). Trimming shortened V by 3 bases and J by 5 bases, and 11 bases separated the two germline ends. The length of the CDR3 is 13 residues. Germline V gene lookup returns CDR1 DFQATT and CDR2 SNEGSKA (reference sequence).

The rearrangement links TRBV2 to TRBJ2-7; 9 nucleotides agree with TRBD1. Germline CDR1 and CDR2: SNHLY and FYNNEI. This CDR3 is 14 amino acids long. V lost 8 bases to trimming and J lost 5 bases; unmatched junction nucleotides: 10. The CDR3 reads CASEGGTGPHEQYF. The CDR3 DNA reads TGTGCCAGCGAGGGCGGGACAGGGCCCCACGAGCAGTACTTC. The full variable domain, in which reference TRBV2 and TRBJ2-7 provide the parts outside the CDR3, is EPEVTQTPSHQVTQMGQEVILRCVPISNHLYFYWYRQILGQKVEFLVSFYNNEISEKSEIFDDQFSVERPDGSNFTLKIRSTKLEDSAMYFCASEGGTGPHEQYFGPGTRLTVT.

This clone was counted between two and nine times. The CDR3 reads CASSTAGWAADTQYF. CDR3 sequence (DNA): TGTGCCAGCAGCACGGCGGGGTGGGCAGCAGATACGCAGTATTTT. The V gene is TRBV11-2, the J gene TRBJ2-3; D is possibly TRBD2 (6 bases). The V gene lost 5 bases and the J gene lost 4 bases, with 16 bases spanning the gap. Per germline, CDR1 SGHAT and CDR2 FQNNGV. CDR3 length: 15 residues. The full variable domain, its missing parts supplied by reference TRBV11-2 and TRBJ2-3, is EAGVAQSPRYKIIEKRQSVAFWCNPISGHATLYWYQQILGQGPKLLIQFQNNGVVDDSQLPKDRFSAERLKGVDSTLKIQPAKLEDSAVYLCASSTAGWAADTQYFGPGTRLTVL.

The chain carries TRBV21-1 and TRBJ2-7; the table gives TRBD2 as D, unverified against the DNA. TRBV21-1 has pseudogene status. The CDR3 loop spans 16 amino acids. The chain's CDR3 is CASSGRTSVGGYEQYF. DNA for the CDR3: TGTGCCAGCAGCGGGCGCACTAGCGTTGGGGGCTACGAGCAGTACTTC.

The CDR3 protein is CATRDRGLAEQYF. The CDR3 DNA reads as TGTGCCACCCGGGACAGGGGGCTTGCCGAGCAGTACTTC. This chain uses TRBV6-6 with TRBJ2-7; 12 nucleotides match TRBD1. V trimming: 10 bases; J trimming: 6 bases; junction bases outside the gene matches: 7. CDR3 length equals 13 residues. CDR1 and CDR2 (germline): MNHNY, SVGAGI (reference sequence).